The 30 T cell receptor beta chains below come from one sample, sequenced in a study of tumor-infiltrating lymphocytes in primary liver carcinoma. Total RNA (roughly 530 ng) served as template for TCR beta cDNA synthesis primed by a constant-region primer. ARM-PCR, slightly modified, supplied the TCR beta libraries through three nested multiplex PCR rounds. PCR rounds one and two used TRBV1-TRBV30 forward primers with a C-beta reverse primer for 10 cycles each. TCRdb used MiXCR to reprocess the multiplex PCR reads, holding one entry per CDR3 protein. The data hold 80,000 or so distinct CDR3 sequences, with 69% observed a single time. Co-extraction yielded RNA and DNA from around 20-30 mg of unsorted bulk tissue. Sequencing was carried out using tumor-adjacent normal liver tissue. All receptors come from a man aged 35-49 years with primary liver carcinoma and hepatitis B virus infection.

This clonotype was counted at least ten times. This chain links TRBV4-1 with TRBJ1-3; D gene ambiguous. Trimming cost V 2 bases and J 8 bases, with 4 bases left between them. CDR3 length equals 11 residues. The germline V gene encodes CDR1 MGHRA and CDR2 YSYEKL. As DNA, the CDR3 is TGCGCCAGCAGCCAATCGGACACCATATATTTT. This gives the protein CASSQSDTIYF.

The V gene is TRBV29-1, the J gene TRBJ2-1; TRBD2 aligns across 7 bases. Germline assignment: CDR1 SQVTM and CDR2 ANQGSEA. The CDR3 runs 15 residues. CDR3 sequence reads: CSGKLAQSSYNEQFF. CDR3 bases: TGCAGTGGAAAACTAGCGCAGAGCTCCTACAATGAGCAGTTCTTC.

The chain recombines TRBV10-3 with TRBJ2-3; D gene unclear. The germline V and J ends were trimmed by 0 bases and 6 bases, with 19 bases remaining between them. Germline CDR1 is ENHRY and CDR2 is SYGVKD. The CDR3 runs to 17 residues. For the CDR3, the DNA is TGTGCCATCAGTGAGTCCAAGATTAACCCTCTGATGGATACGCAGTATTTT. Translated, it gives CAISESKINPLMDTQYF.

About this clonotype itself: A much larger clone lies one base from this, so it may be a read error. The chain's CDR3 is CASSLVGGQEETQYF. In DNA form, the CDR3 reads TGCGCCAGCAGCTTGGTCGGGGGACAAGAAGAGACCCAGTACTTC. The chain recombines TRBV5-1 with TRBJ2-5; D may be TRBD1 or TRBD2 (6 bases each). Germline CDR1 SGHRS, CDR2 YFSETQ. The V and J ends lost 0 bases and 3 bases respectively, with 12 bases between them. This CDR3 has 15 amino acids.

This chain joins TRBV12-3 or TRBV12-4 and TRBJ1-2; D is possibly TRBD1 (5 bases). V shed 8 bases and J shed 6 bases, with 19 bases lying between them. The CDR3 runs to 14 residues. The CDR3: CASSRTRGYDGYTF. CDR3 coding DNA: TGTGCCAGCTCACGGACAAGGGGCTATGATGGCTACACCTTC.

For this clonotype: Possible read error: a much larger clone is one base away. The chain has TRBV7-9 and TRBJ1-5; D not resolved. The CDR3 has 13 residues. The V gene's germline CDR1 is SEHNR and CDR2 FQNEAQ (reference sequence). CDR3 residues: CASSGLSGQTQHF. CDR3 nucleotides: TGTGCCAGCAGCGGACTGAGTGGTCAGACCCAGCATTTT.

This clonotype was observed a few times. This chain connects TRBV6-1 to TRBJ2-7; possible D gene TRBD1, 5 bases. The CDR3 is made up of 17 amino acids. Germline V gene data show CDR1 as MNHNS and CDR2 as SASEGT. Trimming took off 2 bases at V and 2 bases at J, with 19 bases between the two ends. CDR3 nucleotides: TGTGCCAGCAGTGAACCCGGTTGGTGGCAGGGTCCCTACGAGCAGTACTTC. It translates to CASSEPGWWQGPYEQYF.

The chain joins TRBV6-1 to TRBJ2-7, with 7 positions matching TRBD2. V dropped 5 bases and J dropped 4; count of bases not matched to a gene: 8. The CDR3 sequence is 14 residues long. Germline lookup yields CDR1 MNHNS and CDR2 SASEGT. This CDR3 reads CASSNGRTSYEQYF. The DNA of the CDR3 is TGTGCCAGCAGTAACGGGAGGACTAGTTACGAGCAGTACTTC.

In this sample, this clonotype turned up once. One end of the junction is discordant with germline, which a read error may explain. The rearrangement uses TRBV7-9 and TRBJ2-1; either TRBD1 or TRBD2 may fit D (5 bases each). The CDR3 runs 16 residues. CDR1 and CDR2 (germline): SEHNR, FQNEAQ (reference sequence). The CDR3 sequence is CASSPFGGSSYNEQFF. The CDR3 region has the DNA TGTGCCAGCAGCCCCTTTGGGGGTAGCTCCTACAATGAGCAGTTCTTT.

The genes are TRBV7-8 and TRBJ1-5; the D gene is possibly TRBD1 (5 bases). The CDR3 spans 14 residues. V was shortened by 1 base and J by 7 bases, with 11 bases between the two germline ends. The V gene's germline CDR1 is SGHVS and CDR2 FQNEAQ. CDR3 in DNA: TGTGCCAGCAGCTTAGTTATAGGGGCCCAGCCCCAGCATTTT. This sequence encodes CASSLVIGAQPQHF.

This CDR3 is CASRPGHAVSSYEQYF. CDR3 bases: TGTGCCAGCAGGCCCGGACATGCAGTATCCTCTTACGAGCAGTACTTC. This chain connects TRBV6-5 to TRBJ2-7, with TRBD1 as a possible D gene (5 bases). CDR3 size: 16 residues. The V end was cut by 6 bases, the J end by 4 bases, with 22 bases between. The germline V gene encodes CDR1 MNHEY and CDR2 SVGAGI.

This clonotype was observed once. Mismatch with germline at one junction end may stem from a read error. The CDR3 DNA reads TGTGCCAGCATCACCGGGACTAGCGGGATGGGAGACGAGCAGTACTTT. Translating it yields CASITGTSGMGDEQYF. This chain links TRBV5-5 with TRBJ2-7; 13 nucleotides match TRBD2. CDR3 length: 16 amino acids. CDR1 is SGHKS and CDR2 is YYEKEE in the germline V gene (reference sequence). The whole variable domain, filled in from reference TRBV5-5 and TRBJ2-7, reads DAGVTQSPTHLIKTRGQQVTLRCSPISGHKSVSWYQQVLGQGPQFIFQYYEKEERGRGNFPDRFSARQFPNYSSELNVNALLLGDSALYLCASITGTSGMGDEQYFGPGTRLTVT.

This clonotype was observed a few times. V usage is TRBV6-6 and J usage is TRBJ1-2; TRBD1 might be the D (6 bases). Germline V gene lookup returns CDR1 MNHNY and CDR2 SVGAGI (reference sequence). The V end was cut by 5 bases, the J end by 4 bases, with 14 bases between. There are 14 residues in the CDR3. The CDR3 DNA reads TGTGCCAGCAGTACCCGGACAGCAGTCTATGGCTACACCTTC. Translating it yields CASSTRTAVYGYTF.

V gene TRBV4-2 combines with J gene TRBJ2-3, with 10 bases aligning to TRBD2. The germline CDR1 and CDR2 sequences are LGHNA and YNFKEQ. CDR3 size: 18 residues. The V segment lost 1 base and the J segment 3 bases; nucleotides outside the gene matches: 10. CDR3 protein: CASSQVMLLAGATDTQYF. The CDR3 nucleotides read TGTGCCAGCAGCCAAGTGATGCTTCTAGCGGGAGCGACAGATACGCAGTATTTT.

CDR3: CASSLRTATDTEAFF. The CDR3 nucleotides read TGTGCCAGCAGTCTCCGAACGGCGACGGACACTGAAGCTTTCTTT. The chain carries TRBV6-2 or TRBV6-3 and TRBJ1-1; D not certain. The V gene's germline CDR1 is MNHEY and CDR2 SVGEGT. This CDR3 is 15 amino acids long. The V end lost 5 bases, the J end lost 3 bases, and 16 bases lay between the germline ends.

Points on this clonotype: The CDR3 end shows no conserved phenylalanine or tryptophan, and so a read error is likely. This chain links TRBV6-5 with TRBJ2-7, with 10 nucleotides matching TRBD2. There are 15 residues in the CDR3. V lost 3 bases to trimming and J lost 3 bases; unmatched junction nucleotides: 5. Germline V gene sequence: CDR1 MNHEY, CDR2 SVGAGI. CDR3 in DNA: TGTGCCAGCAGTTATCAGGCTAGCGGGGGCTACGAGCAGTACTTA. It is translated as CASSYQASGGYEQYL.

In this sample, this clonotype turned up a few times. One junction end disagrees with the germline gene, perhaps due to a read error. The chain links TRBV4-2 to TRBJ2-1; D perhaps matches TRBD2 (6 bases). CDR1 and CDR2 (germline): LGHNA, YNFKEQ. The CDR3 totals 17 residues. The CDR3, as DNA: TGTGCCAGCAGGCAAGATGGAGGGAAGGCTCTCGACAATGAGCAGTTCTTC. This codes for CASRQDGGKALDNEQFF.

As concerns this clonotype: A read error may account for a junction end that differs from germline. This chain uses TRBV20-1 with TRBJ2-5; 12 bases line up with TRBD2. The germline CDR1 and CDR2 sequences are DFQATT and SNEGSKA (reference sequence). The CDR3 totals 16 residues. CDR3 sequence: CSVRDRRLAGEETQYF. The CDR3 DNA sequence: TGCAGTGTTAGAGATCGGCGACTAGCGGGAGAAGAGACCCAGTACTTC.

This clonotype was observed a handful of times. This chain joins TRBV5-1 and TRBJ2-2, with D unclear. CDR1 is SGHRS, CDR2 YFSETQ, per germline. This CDR3 spans 14 amino acids. Between the trimmed V and J ends, which lost 2 bases and 4 bases, there was a span of 9 bases. The CDR3 reads CASSFQASTGELFF. The CDR3 coding sequence is TGCGCCAGCAGCTTCCAGGCAAGCACCGGGGAGCTGTTTTTT. The full variable domain, with the rest looked up from reference TRBV5-1 and TRBJ2-2, is KAGVTQTPRYLIKTRGQQVTLSCSPISGHRSVSWYQQTPGQGLQFLFEYFSETQRNKGNFPGRFSGRQFSNSRSEMNVSTLELGDSALYLCASSFQASTGELFFGEGSRLTVL.

The chain has TRBV10-3 and TRBJ2-1, with D hard to call. CDR1 is ENHRY and CDR2 is SYGVKD in the germline V gene. V was shortened by 0 bases and J by 5 bases, with 14 bases between the two germline ends. This CDR3 has 16 amino acids. The CDR3 spells CAISESEGLGDNEQFF. In DNA, the CDR3 is TGTGCCATCAGTGAGTCGGAAGGGCTTGGGGACAATGAGCAGTTCTTC.

This clonotype was seen at least ten times. The gene calls are TRBV28 and TRBJ2-7, with TRBD2 as a possible D gene (5 bases). This CDR3 comprises 14 residues. The ends were cut back, 2 bases at V and 2 bases at J, with 10 bases in the middle. Per germline, CDR1 MDHEN and CDR2 SYDVKM. The CDR3 reads CASSLERETYEQYF. The CDR3 bases are TGTGCCAGCAGTTTAGAACGGGAAACCTACGAGCAGTACTTC.

This clonotype has more than one count but fewer than ten. This is likely a read error, given that the CDR3 carries no conserved phenylalanine or tryptophan at its end. The DNA is left out, because the CDR3 cannot be placed on it with certainty; the CDR3 is given as TCRdb lists it. V usage is TRBV10-3 and J usage is TRBJ1-1. Germline V lookup: CDR1 ENHRY, CDR2 SYGVKD. The CDR3 spans 13 amino acids, including both terminal residues. The CDR3 reads CAISESGSAEASL.

Note on this clonotype: This CDR3 is missing its conserved last phenylalanine or tryptophan, likely due to a read error. V is TRBV29-1 and J is TRBJ2-1; D is possibly TRBD2 (6 bases). This CDR3 has 12 amino acids. V was clipped by 7 bases and J by 8 bases, with 15 bases between them. Germline V gene data show CDR1 as SQVTM and CDR2 as ANQGSEA. CDR3 residues: CSARPWGDEQFS. The DNA of the CDR3 is TGCAGCGCCCGCCCATGGGGGGATGAGCAGTTCTCC.

About this clonotype itself: Likely a read error: the CDR3 ends without its conserved phenylalanine or tryptophan. It is unclear where the CDR3 begins or ends on the DNA, so no DNA is shown, and the CDR3 is as TCRdb lists it. The chain recombines TRBV4-3 with TRBJ2-5; whether TRBD2, the table's D call, matches the DNA was not checked. The CDR3 is 13 amino acids long, termini counted. The germline gives CDR1 LGHNA, CDR2 YSLEER. The CDR3 spells CASSQGRGETQYI.

Comments on this clonotype: This clone may be a read error of a much larger clone one base away. The J gene is TRBJ2-7, the V gene TRBV10-3; D might be TRBD1 (5 bases). The CDR3 covers 13 residues. Germline CDR1 is ENHRY and CDR2 is SYGVKD. CDR3 bases: TGTGTCATCAGCGCCTCGACAGAGTACGAGCAGTACTTC. Protein product: CVISASTEYEQYF.

This clonotype was observed once. At one boundary the junction diverges from the germline segment, which might be a read error. This chain joins TRBV5-1 and TRBJ2-7; 8 bases align to TRBD1. Germline V gene sequence: CDR1 SGHRS, CDR2 YFSETQ. The CDR3 spans 15 residues. For the CDR3, the DNA is TGCGCCAGCATCTCGTCCGGACAGGGAGTGTGGGAGCAATACTTC. This sequence encodes CASISSGQGVWEQYF. The complete variable domain, with remaining parts taken from reference TRBV5-1 and TRBJ2-7, reads KAGVTQTPRYLIKTRGQQVTLSCSPISGHRSVSWYQQTPGQGLQFLFEYFSETQRNKGNFPGRFSGRQFSNSRSEMNVSTLELGDSALYLCASISSGQGVWEQYFGPGTRLTVT.

This clonotype was seen only a few times. A much larger clone is a single base away; this may be a read error. The V call is TRBV5-1, the J call TRBJ2-2; 7 bases align to TRBD1. In germline, CDR1 is SGHRS, CDR2 YFSETQ. The CDR3 is 15 residues long. DNA of the CDR3: TGCGCCAACAGCGACAGGGTCCCGAACACCGGGGAGCTGTTTTTT. It translates to CANSDRVPNTGELFF.

V gene TRBV11-2 combines with J gene TRBJ2-7; no clear D. The CDR3 has 13 residues. Trimming took off 3 bases at V and 8 bases at J, with 14 bases between the two ends. Germline loops: CDR1 SGHAT, CDR2 FQNNGV. CDR3 nucleotide sequence: TGTGCCAGCAGCTTCGATAGCACTTACAAGCAGTACTTC. As protein: CASSFDSTYKQYF.

This clonotype was seen repeatedly, ten times or more. This sequence joins TRBV7-8 and TRBJ1-1, with D perhaps matching TRBD1 (6 bases). Germline V gene data show CDR1 as SGHVS and CDR2 as FQNEAQ. The CDR3 contains 13 residues. V lost 5 bases to trimming and J lost 1 base, with 8 bases between them. The CDR3 spells CASSPRGNTEAFF. Here the CDR3 DNA reads TGTGCCAGCAGCCCCAGGGGGAACACTGAAGCTTTCTTT.

This chain connects TRBV6-6 to TRBJ2-7; D not resolved. Germline assignment: CDR1 MNHNY and CDR2 SVGAGI (reference sequence). Trimming removed 5 bases from V and 7 bases from J, with 18 bases in between. The CDR3 sequence is 14 residues long. In DNA form, the CDR3 reads TGTGCCAGCAGTGATTCAGGCAGGATATATGAGCAGTACTTC. Translated: CASSDSGRIYEQYF.